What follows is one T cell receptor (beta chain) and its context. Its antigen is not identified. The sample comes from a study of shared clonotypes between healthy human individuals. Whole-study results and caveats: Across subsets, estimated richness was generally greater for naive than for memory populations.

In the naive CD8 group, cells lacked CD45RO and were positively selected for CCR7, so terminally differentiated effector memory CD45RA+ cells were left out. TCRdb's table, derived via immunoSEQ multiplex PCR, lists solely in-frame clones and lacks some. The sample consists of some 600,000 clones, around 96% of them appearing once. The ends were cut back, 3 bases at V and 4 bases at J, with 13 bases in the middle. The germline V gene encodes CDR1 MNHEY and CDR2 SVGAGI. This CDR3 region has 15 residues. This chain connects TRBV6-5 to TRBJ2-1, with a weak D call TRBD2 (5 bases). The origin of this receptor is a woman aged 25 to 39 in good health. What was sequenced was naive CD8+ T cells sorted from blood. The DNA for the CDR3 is TGTGCCAGCAGTTATGGAGGCCCCGTTTACAATGAGCAGTTCTTC. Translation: CASSYGGPVYNEQFF.